This TCR beta chain was retrieved from a study of cytomegalovirus exposure and HLA in healthy donors. Germline CDR1 MNHEY, CDR2 SVGAGI. V shed 4 bases, J shed 6 bases, and the junction held 8 bases outside the gene matches. This CDR3 region has 16 residues. Vbeta (60) and Jbeta (13) primers were used in the PCR. Method: immunoSEQ multiplex PCR; TCRdb's copy keeps in-frame clones and lacks some. The top ten clones hold 0.95% to 1.5% of a sample with about 130,000 clones, around four fifths of them seen once. The donors comprised healthy bone marrow donors. The source material was PBMCs. The TCR sequence derives from a boy aged 5-17 years in good health and CMV-seronegative. The chain links TRBV6-5 to TRBJ2-3; TRBD1 matches 12 bases. As DNA, the CDR3 is TGTGCCAGCAGTTCGCCCGGGACAGGGGGCAGGGATACGCAGTATTTT. It translates to CASSSPGTGGRDTQYF.